This T cell receptor (beta chain) was captured by sequencing in a study of T cells in localized non-small cell lung cancer. Generated by immunoSEQ multiplex PCR, the TCRdb table keeps only in-frame clones and is missing some. In the table there are tens of thousands of clones, about 86% of which are singletons. The V end was cut by 4 bases, the J end by 3 bases, with 12 bases between. The CDR3 covers 15 residues. Germline CDR1 reads SGHAT; CDR2 reads FQNNGV. This clonotype was obtained from a man aged 40-75 years with stage II lung adenocarcinoma. This chain connects TRBV11-2 to TRBJ1-4; D is possibly TRBD1 (5 bases). This sample comprised PBMCs, obtained before any cancer treatment. CDR3: CASSSSGTANEKLFF. The CDR3 DNA sequence: TGTGCCAGCAGCTCTAGCGGGACCGCTAATGAAAAACTGTTTTTT.